This T cell receptor beta chain was observed in a study of blood T cell repertoires in COVID-19. Germline values: CDR1 LNHDA, CDR2 SQIVND (reference sequence). Trimming removed 7 bases from V and 4 bases from J; junction bases left unmatched: 8. The CDR3 consists of 14 residues. Using immunoSEQ multiplex PCR, the repertoire was profiled, and TCRdb retains in-frame clones only, with some absent. The table records around 150,000 clones, approximately 95% of them present only once. The chain combines TRBV19 with TRBJ1-1; 8 positions match TRBD1. The source of this sequence is a woman aged 60-75 years with COVID-19, enrolled during active disease. Material for sequencing was peripheral blood. CDR3 DNA sequence: TGTGCCAGTACCCCAGGGGGCGTAGGCACTGAAGCTTTCTTT. Amino acid sequence: CASTPGGVGTEAFF.